These T cell receptor beta chains were read from a single sample in a study of blood T cell repertoires in COVID-19. The assay was immunoSEQ multiplex PCR, and TCRdb's table has in-frame clones only and misses some. The data show roughly 88,000 clones, around 75% seen once. Sequencing was done on a sample of peripheral blood. These receptors were obtained from a woman of 80 years or more with active or convalescent COVID-19. Both conserved end residues are part of each CDR3. D genes are given only for firm matches. Only part of the rows carry a size: once, few, many, or a class if the clone is expanded.

j_call | v_call | cdr3_length | d_call | clone_size | cdr3_nt | cdr3_aa
TRBJ1-1 | TRBV28 | 15 | NA | NA | TGTGCCAGCAGCTTAGGTGGGACAATGAACACTGAAGCTTTCTTT | CASSLGGTMNTEAFF
TRBJ2-1 | TRBV3-1/TRBV3-2 | 15 | TRBD2 | NA | TGTGCCAGCAGCCTGTCTAGCGGATTCTACAATGAGCAGTTCTTC | CASSLSSGFYNEQFF
TRBJ2-7 | TRBV28 | 12 | TRBD2 | NA | TGTGCCAGCAGGAGGGACTACTACGAGCAGTACTTC | CASRRDYYEQYF
TRBJ1-3 | TRBV28 | 18 | NA | NA | TGTGCCAGCAGTTTGGCAGGGCTTCTAATAACTTCGGGAAACACCATATATTTT | CASSLAGLLITSGNTIYF
TRBJ1-4 | TRBV29-1 | 14 | TRBD1 | NA | TGCAGCGTTGCAGGGGGGTTCACTAATGAAAAACTGTTTTTT | CSVAGGFTNEKLFF
TRBJ2-5 | TRBV12-5 | 12 | NA | NA | TGTGCTAGTGGTTCAGGGTTGGAAACCCAGTACTTC | CASGSGLETQYF
TRBJ2-7 | TRBV7-2 | 14 | TRBD2 | NA | TGTGCCAGCAGCTTAGGCGGGGGGATGAGGGAGCAGTACTTC | CASSLGGGMREQYF
TRBJ2-2 | TRBV18 | 18 | TRBD2 | NA | TGTGCCAGCTCACCCCCCGGACTAGCGGGAGTTGGCACCGGGGAGCTGTTTTTT | CASSPPGLAGVGTGELFF
TRBJ1-1 | TRBV6-5 | 14 | NA | NA | TGTGCCAGCAGTTACTGGTCGCGGGCCACTGAAGCTTTCTTT | CASSYWSRATEAFF
TRBJ2-1 | TRBV4-2 | 14 | TRBD2 | NA | TGTGCCAGCAGCCAAGGTTCGCGGGGGGATGAGCAGTTCTTC | CASSQGSRGDEQFF
TRBJ1-3 | TRBV7-2 | 15 | NA | NA | TGTGCCAGCAGCTCGGACAGCGGCTCTGGAAACACCATATATTTT | CASSSDSGSGNTIYF
TRBJ1-4 | TRBV10-2 | 15 | TRBD1 | NA | TGCGCCAGCAGTGGCCAGGGGGTGCCTAATGAAAAACTGTTTTTT | CASSGQGVPNEKLFF
TRBJ1-3 | TRBV2 | 15 | TRBD1 | NA | TGTGCCAGCAGTCTAACAGGGGGCAAGACAAACACCATATATTTT | CASSLTGGKTNTIYF
TRBJ1-2 | TRBV12-2 | 15 | NA | NA | TGTGCAAGTCGCTTAGGCCACAGGGATCCCTATGGCTACACCTTC | CASRLGHRDPYGYTF
TRBJ2-5 | TRBV2 | 14 | TRBD1 | NA | TGTGCCAAATGGGACAGGGGTTCCCAAGAGACCCAGTACTTC | CAKWDRGSQETQYF
TRBJ1-5 | TRBV9 | 17 | TRBD1 | NA | TGTGCCAGCAGCGTAGGAGGAGAACAGGGGGGCCATCAGCCCCAGCATTTT | CASSVGGEQGGHQPQHF
TRBJ2-7 | TRBV6-2/TRBV6-3 | 14 | NA | NA | TGTGCCAGCACCCCCGGGACTTTTCTCTACGAGCAGTACTTC | CASTPGTFLYEQYF
TRBJ2-1 | TRBV4-1 | 16 | TRBD1 | NA | TGCGCCAGCAGCCAAGGGTCCGGACAGGGAAGAAATGAGCAGTTCTTC | CASSQGSGQGRNEQFF
TRBJ2-3 | TRBV9 | 17 | TRBD2 | NA | TGTGCCAGCAGCCGCACTAGCGGGGGGATGGGGACAGATACGCAGTATTTT | CASSRTSGGMGTDTQYF
TRBJ2-1 | TRBV5-1 | 15 | TRBD1 | NA | TGCGCCAGCAGGGACTGGACAGGGATAAAAAATGAGCAGTTCTTC | CASRDWTGIKNEQFF
TRBJ1-2 | TRBV4-1 | 16 | NA | NA | TGCGCCAGCAGCCAAGGTGAGGGGGTACCAATGAATGGCTACACCTTC | CASSQGEGVPMNGYTF
TRBJ1-5 | TRBV2 | 12 | NA | NA | TGTGCCAGCAGTCGGAGAGTCCAGCCCCAGCATTTT | CASSRRVQPQHF
TRBJ1-6 | TRBV4-1 | 16 | NA | NA | TGCGCCAGCAGCCAGGGATGGGGGGACTATAATTCACCCCTCCACTTT | CASSQGWGDYNSPLHF
TRBJ2-2 | TRBV27 | 16 | TRBD2 | few | TGTGCCAGCAGCGTTTGGACTAGCGGGAGGGCCGGGGAGCTGTTTTTT | CASSVWTSGRAGELFF
TRBJ2-7 | TRBV6-5 | 13 | TRBD1 | many | TGTGCCAGCGAGGACAGGAGCTCCTACGAGCAGTACTTC | CASEDRSSYEQYF
TRBJ2-1 | TRBV7-9 | 15 | TRBD2 | NA | TGTGCCAGCACCGCGAGCGGGGGGGCGCACAATGAGCAGTTCTTC | CASTASGGAHNEQFF
TRBJ1-1 | TRBV3-1/TRBV3-2 | 14 | NA | NA | TGTGCCAGCAGCCTGCCAGGGTTTGGCACTGAAGCTTTCTTT | CASSLPGFGTEAFF
TRBJ2-1 | TRBV4-2 | 14 | TRBD2 | NA | TGTGCCAGCAGCCGTGGACTAGCGGGAGATGAGCAGTTCTTC | CASSRGLAGDEQFF
TRBJ2-1 | TRBV9 | 16 | TRBD1 | NA | TGTGCCAGCAGCCTTGGACAGGGAGCGTTGCGGAATGAGCAGTTCTTC | CASSLGQGALRNEQFF
TRBJ1-2 | TRBV7-9 | 14 | TRBD1 | NA | TGTGCCAGCAATCCGGGACAGGGAAACTATGGCTACACCTTC | CASNPGQGNYGYTF
TRBJ1-5 | TRBV6-2/TRBV6-3 | 14 | NA | NA | TGTGCCAGCAGCAAGCTATCGGGCAATCAGCCCCAGCATTTT | CASSKLSGNQPQHF
TRBJ1-5 | TRBV18 | 15 | NA | NA | TGTGCCAGCTCACCACCTCACAGTAGCAATCAGCCCCAGCATTTT | CASSPPHSSNQPQHF
TRBJ2-7 | TRBV11-3 | 14 | TRBD1 | NA | TGTGCCAGCAGCTTGGGGACAGGGTCTGGGGAGCAGTACTTC | CASSLGTGSGEQYF
TRBJ1-2 | TRBV5-6 | 16 | TRBD1 | once | TGTGCCAGCAGCTCCGAAACCACAGGGGGGGTGAGTGGCTACACCTTC | CASSSETTGGVSGYTF
TRBJ2-3 | TRBV9 | 19 | TRBD2 | NA | TGTGCCAGCAGCGTAGGGATCCGTGTCGGGGGGGGCAGGACAGATACGCAGTATTTT | CASSVGIRVGGGRTDTQYF
TRBJ2-3 | TRBV6-6 | 13 | TRBD2 | NA | TGTGCCAGCCGACTAGCGGCCACAGATACGCAGTATTTT | CASRLAATDTQYF
TRBJ1-5 | TRBV19 | 15 | TRBD1 | NA | TGTGCCAGTAGTATCGGGACAGGGGGAAATCAGCCCCAGCATTTT | CASSIGTGGNQPQHF
TRBJ1-1 | TRBV6-5 | 14 | NA | NA | TGTGCCAGCAGTTACGGACAGTTTGCGACTGAAGCTTTCTTT | CASSYGQFATEAFF
TRBJ2-5 | TRBV19 | 14 | NA | once | TGTGCCAGTAGTAATCGACAGTCACAAGAGACCCAGTACTTC | CASSNRQSQETQYF
TRBJ2-7 | TRBV7-2 | 15 | TRBD2 | once | TGTGCCAGCAGCCCCGATAGCGGGAGATTCTACGAGCAGTACTTC | CASSPDSGRFYEQYF
TRBJ1-4 | TRBV28 | 14 | TRBD1 | NA | TGTGCCAGCAGTTTACAGGGGGGAACTGAAAAACTGTTTTTT | CASSLQGGTEKLFF
TRBJ1-5 | TRBV6-2/TRBV6-3 | 13 | NA | NA | TGTGCCAGCAGTGTCACAGGGCTTCAGCCCCAGCATTTT | CASSVTGLQPQHF
TRBJ1-1 | TRBV7-2 | 12 | NA | NA | TGTGCCAGCAGCTTAGCCACAGGGAAAGCTTTCTTT | CASSLATGKAFF
TRBJ2-1 | TRBV6-5 | 15 | NA | NA | TGTGCCAGCAGTTACAAAGCGGCAGCCTGGAATGAGCAGTTCTTC | CASSYKAAAWNEQFF
TRBJ1-2 | TRBV18 | 13 | NA | few | TGTGCCAGCTCACCACGGAGGGACGAAGGCTACACCTTC | CASSPRRDEGYTF
TRBJ2-3 | TRBV7-2 | 15 | TRBD2 | NA | TGTGCCAGCAGCTTCCTAGCGGGAGGCCTAGATACGCAGTATTTT | CASSFLAGGLDTQYF
TRBJ1-5 | TRBV6-2/TRBV6-3 | 16 | NA | NA | TGTGCCAGCAGTTACTTCCCGGGATATAGCAATCAGCCCCAGCATTTT | CASSYFPGYSNQPQHF